These 24 T cell receptor beta chains came from one sample sequenced in a study of control samples from healthy donors and cancer patients. TCRdb's table, derived via immunoSEQ multiplex PCR, lists solely in-frame clones and lacks some. The repertoire holds about 190,000 clones, with 91% as singletons. Input material: blood. The receptor set was obtained from a man aged 30-40 years in good health.

The chain's CDR3 is CASSGGGRSPLHF. Here the CDR3 DNA reads TGTGCCAGCAGTGGAGGGGGCAGGTCACCCCTCCACTTT. The chain uses TRBV25-1 and TRBJ1-6, with 7 bases that match TRBD1. The germline V gene encodes CDR1 MGHDK and CDR2 SYGVNS. This CDR3 spans 13 amino acids. J was trimmed by 10 bases and V by 4 bases; bases with no gene match: 4.

In DNA form, the CDR3 reads TGTGCCAGCAGCTTTGTATCGGGAAACACCATATATTTT. Its translation: CASSFVSGNTIYF. The chain has TRBV7-9 and TRBJ1-3; no clear D. CDR3 length equals 13 residues. Germline-derived CDR1 and CDR2 are SEHNR and FQNEAQ (reference sequence). With 3 bases removed from V and 4 bases from J, the gap between germline ends came to 7 bases. Full variable domain (remainder filled in from reference TRBV7-9 and TRBJ1-3): DTGVSQNPRHKITKRGQNVTFRCDPISEHNRLYWYRQTLGQGPEFLTYFQNEAQLEKSRLLSDRFSAERPKGSFSTLEIQRTEQGDSAMYLCASSFVSGNTIYFGEGSWLTVV.

The V gene is TRBV5-8, the J gene TRBJ1-2; no firm D call. V was shortened by 3 bases and J by 1 base, with 7 bases between the two germline ends. The germline CDR1 and CDR2 sequences are SGHTS and YDEGEE. This CDR3 contains 13 residues. CDR3 amino acids: CASSSPINYGYTF. The DNA for the CDR3 is TGTGCCAGCAGCTCCCCGATTAACTATGGCTACACCTTC.

The chain carries TRBV7-8 and TRBJ1-1; unclear D gene. Germline CDR1 reads SGHVS; CDR2 reads FQNEAQ. The CDR3 is made up of 15 amino acids. V lost 2 bases and J 0 bases, leaving 10 bases between the germline ends. The CDR3 DNA is TGTGCCAGCAGCTTATTACTTTCCCTGAACACTGAAGCTTTCTTT. This gives the protein CASSLLLSLNTEAFF.

V usage is TRBV5-6 and J usage is TRBJ1-1; TRBD1 matches at 7 bases. Germline V gives CDR1 SGHDT, CDR2 YYEEEE. After removal of 4 bases from V and 0 bases from J, the junction contained 9 bases not matched to a gene. This CDR3 region has 16 residues. This CDR3 is CASSQGDSIMNTEAFF. CDR3 DNA sequence: TGTGCCAGCAGCCAGGGGGACAGCATAATGAACACTGAAGCTTTCTTT.

The chain is built from TRBV2 and TRBJ1-2; perhaps TRBD1 as D (5 bases). The germline V and J ends were trimmed by 1 base and 4 bases, with 10 bases remaining between them. The germline CDR1 and CDR2 sequences are SNHLY and FYNNEI. The CDR3 covers 14 residues. The CDR3 is CASSEVPGPYGYTF. The CDR3 DNA sequence: TGTGCCAGCAGTGAAGTCCCGGGGCCCTATGGCTACACCTTC.

The V gene is TRBV27, the J gene TRBJ2-6, with 8 bases identical to TRBD2. CDR1 is MNHEY and CDR2 is SMNVEV in the germline V gene (reference sequence). V dropped 7 bases and J dropped 0; count of bases not matched to a gene: 5. CDR3 length: 16 amino acids. The CDR3 sequence: CASTGGGRSGANVLTF. Here the CDR3 DNA reads TGTGCCAGCACCGGGGGGGGCCGCTCTGGGGCCAACGTCCTGACTTTC.

The sample holds one count of this clone. This sequence joins TRBV5-1 and TRBJ1-2; TRBD1 aligns across 11 bases. Germline loops: CDR1 SGHRS, CDR2 YFSETQ. V lost 1 base and J lost 8; bases outside the gene matches: 4. The CDR3 extends over 14 amino acids. The CDR3 region is CASSLRTGGEGYTF. CDR3 in DNA: TGCGCCAGCAGCTTGAGGACAGGGGGCGAGGGCTACACCTTC.

V is TRBV30 and J is TRBJ1-5; 10 nucleotides match TRBD1. With 0 bases clipped from V and 6 bases from J, the junction kept 8 bases outside the gene matches. The germline V gene encodes CDR1 GTSNPN and CDR2 SVGIG (reference sequence). The CDR3 extends over 16 amino acids. DNA of the CDR3: TGTGCCTGGAGTGTAGAAGGGACAGGGGTTTTTCAGCCCCAGCATTTT. Its protein is CAWSVEGTGVFQPQHF. The full variable domain, its missing parts supplied by reference TRBV30 and TRBJ1-5, is SQTIHQWPATLVQPVGSPLSLECTVEGTSNPNLYWYRQAAGRGLQLLFYSVGIGQISSEVPQNLSASRPQDRQFILSSKKLLLSDSGFYLCAWSVEGTGVFQPQHFGDGTRLSIL.

V gene TRBV12-3 or TRBV12-4 combines with J gene TRBJ1-2; tentatively, D is TRBD1 (5 bases). The CDR3 has 13 amino acids. Trimming took 6 bases from V and 2 from J, leaving 10 bases between them. The CDR3 loop reads CASSMGLNYGYTF. For the CDR3, the DNA is TGTGCCAGCAGCATGGGACTGAACTATGGCTACACCTTC.

This chain links TRBV7-3 with TRBJ1-2, with D uncertain. Germline V gene sequence: CDR1 SGHTA, CDR2 FQGTGA. The CDR3 sequence is 14 residues long. Trimming stripped 5 bases from V and 0 bases from J, with 10 bases between. CDR3 DNA sequence: TGTGCCAGCAGCCCGATGGGCGCTAACTATGGCTACACCTTC. As protein: CASSPMGANYGYTF.

The gene calls are TRBV9 and TRBJ2-7; D call uncertain. Germline CDR1 is SGDLS and CDR2 is YYNGEE. CDR3 size: 14 residues. V was shortened by 0 bases and J by 0 bases, with 7 bases between the two germline ends. For the CDR3, the DNA is TGTGCCAGCAGCGTAGACTTTCGCTCCTACGAGCAGTACTTC. The encoded protein is CASSVDFRSYEQYF.

The chain links TRBV9 to TRBJ2-6, with D hard to call. Per the germline V gene, CDR1 is SGDLS and CDR2 is YYNGEE. V dropped 5 bases and J dropped 2 bases, with 8 bases sitting between them. The CDR3 sequence is 14 residues long. CDR3: CASSTFAGANVLTF. The CDR3, as DNA: TGTGCCAGCAGTACCTTCGCTGGGGCCAACGTCCTGACTTTC. The complete variable domain, with remaining parts taken from reference TRBV9 and TRBJ2-6, reads DSGVTQTPKHLITATGQRVTLRCSPRSGDLSVYWYQQSLDQGLQFLIQYYNGEERAKGNILERFSAQQFPDLHSELNLSSLELGDSALYFCASSTFAGANVLTFGAGSRLTVL.

V gene TRBV4-1 combines with J gene TRBJ1-1; TRBD1 might be the D (6 bases). Germline lookup yields CDR1 MGHRA and CDR2 YSYEKL. V was shortened by 3 bases and J by 9 bases, with 14 bases between the two germline ends. The CDR3 is 13 amino acids. CDR3 protein: CASSQEPTGQAFF. CDR3 sequence (DNA): TGCGCCAGCAGCCAGGAACCGACAGGACAAGCTTTCTTT.

To note about this clone: This CDR3 is also generated by other DNA sequences in the sample. The chain carries TRBV10-3 and TRBJ1-2; weak D call: TRBD1 (5 bases). This CDR3 is built from 13 residues. In germline, CDR1 is ENHRY, CDR2 SYGVKD. V was shortened by 8 bases and J by 2 bases, with 12 bases between the two germline ends. CDR3 nucleotides: TGTGCCATCTCCCCGGGGGGGAACTATGGCTACACCTTC. It encodes CAISPGGNYGYTF.

The chain couples TRBV5-8 to TRBJ2-3; D is perhaps TRBD2 (5 bases). CDR1 and CDR2 from the germline V gene are SGHTS and YDEGEE. Trimming removed 6 bases from V and 6 bases from J, with 17 bases in between. CDR3 length equals 14 residues. The CDR3 is CASNPAQPGDTQYF. The DNA for the CDR3 is TGTGCCAGCAACCCAGCCCAGCCGGGGGATACGCAGTATTTT.

This clone was seen only once. The V gene is TRBV5-6, the J gene TRBJ2-5; tentative D call: TRBD1 (6 bases). CDR1 SGHDT and CDR2 YYEEEE come from the germline V gene. The length of the CDR3 is 13 residues. V lost 1 base and J 5 bases, leaving 9 bases between the germline ends. The DNA of the CDR3 is TGTGCCAGCAGCTTGACAGGGCCGGAGACCCAGTACTTC. Amino acids: CASSLTGPETQYF.

The chain combines TRBV6-5 with TRBJ2-3; D may match TRBD1 or TRBD2 (5 bases each). V lost 6 bases, J lost 5 bases, and 18 bases lay in between. Germline lookup yields CDR1 MNHEY and CDR2 SVGAGI. The CDR3 is 15 residues long. The chain's CDR3 is CASSPRDGWGDTQYF. CDR3 nucleotides: TGTGCCAGCAGCCCCCGGGACGGTTGGGGAGATACGCAGTATTTT.

This clone was found once. This sequence joins TRBV27 and TRBJ2-3; no reliable D call. CDR3 size: 14 residues. Looked up from germline, CDR1 is MNHEY and CDR2 is SMNVEV (reference sequence). V lost 3 bases, J lost 2 bases, and 9 bases lay in between. The DNA of the CDR3 is TGTGCCAGCAGTTTTTTCGCGGACACAGATACGCAGTATTTT. Its protein is CASSFFADTDTQYF.

This clone was detected ten times or more. The CDR3 reads CASSAGQGGDSPLHF. CDR3 DNA sequence: TGTGCCAGCAGTGCGGGACAGGGTGGCGATTCACCCCTCCACTTT. The chain carries TRBV6-4 and TRBJ1-6; 9 nucleotides agree with TRBD1. CDR1 and CDR2 from the germline V gene are MRHNA and SNTAGT. V shed 4 bases, J shed 8 bases, and the junction held 6 bases outside the gene matches. The CDR3 extends over 15 amino acids.

This sequence joins TRBV7-8 and TRBJ1-4, with 7 nucleotides matching TRBD1. CDR1 and CDR2 (germline): SGHVS, FQNEAQ. The CDR3 sequence is 14 residues long. J gave up 4 bases and V 5 bases, and 4 bases lay outside the gene matches. The CDR3 DNA reads as TGTGCCAGCAGCCCGGGACAGAGTAATGAAAAACTGTTTTTT. Protein product: CASSPGQSNEKLFF. Full variable domain (rest looked up from reference TRBV7-8 and TRBJ1-4): GAGVSQSPRYKVAKRGQDVALRCDPISGHVSLFWYQQALGQGPEFLTYFQNEAQLDKSGLPSDRFFAERPEGSVSTLKIQRTQQEDSAVYLCASSPGQSNEKLFFGSGTQLSVL.

The chain links TRBV4-1 to TRBJ2-1, with D possibly TRBD2 on 7 matching bases. Trimming stripped 1 base from V and 6 bases from J, with 13 bases between. Germline V lookup: CDR1 MGHRA, CDR2 YSYEKL. This CDR3 has 15 amino acids. DNA for the CDR3: TGCGCCAGCAGCCAAGGGGGGGGCCCGCGCAATGAGCAGTTCTTC. Amino acid sequence: CASSQGGGPRNEQFF.

The chain has TRBV12-5 and TRBJ1-1; no clear D gene. The ends were cut back, 0 bases at V and 1 base at J, with 9 bases in the middle. The CDR3 extends over 15 amino acids. Germline-derived CDR1 and CDR2 are LGHNT and FRNRAP. CDR3 region: CASGLVPDRNTEAFF. DNA of the CDR3: TGTGCTAGTGGTTTGGTACCGGATCGGAACACTGAAGCTTTCTTT.

V usage is TRBV5-6 and J usage is TRBJ2-1; D possibly uses TRBD1 or TRBD2 (5 bases each). V lost 0 bases, J lost 11 bases, and 15 bases lay in between. Looked up from germline, CDR1 is SGHDT and CDR2 is YYEEEE. This CDR3 has 14 residues. The CDR3 DNA reads TGTGCCAGCAGCTTGGATGGTGCAGGGACCAAGCAGTTCTTC. It is translated as CASSLDGAGTKQFF.